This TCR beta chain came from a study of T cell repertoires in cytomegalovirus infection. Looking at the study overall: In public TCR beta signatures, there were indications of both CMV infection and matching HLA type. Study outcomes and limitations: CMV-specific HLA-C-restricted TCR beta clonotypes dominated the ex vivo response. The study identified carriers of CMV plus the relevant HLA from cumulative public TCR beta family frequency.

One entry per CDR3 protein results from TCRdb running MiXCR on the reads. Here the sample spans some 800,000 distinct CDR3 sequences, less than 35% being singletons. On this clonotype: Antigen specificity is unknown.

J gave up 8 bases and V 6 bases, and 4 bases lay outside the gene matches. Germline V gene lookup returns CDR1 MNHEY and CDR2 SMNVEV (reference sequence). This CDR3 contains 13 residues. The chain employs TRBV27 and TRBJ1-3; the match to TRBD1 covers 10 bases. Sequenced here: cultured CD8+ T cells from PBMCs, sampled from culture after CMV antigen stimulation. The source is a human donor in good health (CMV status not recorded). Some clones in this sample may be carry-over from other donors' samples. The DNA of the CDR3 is TGTGCCAGCAGCCGGACAGGGGGACACACCATATATTTT. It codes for CASSRTGGHTIYF.